Given below is one T cell receptor beta chain in context. The antigen remains undetermined. Treatment given: some 19 received Ad26.COV2.S at low or high dose, single or two shots; several received placebo; per-sample allocation not given. It was on day 63 after the first vaccine or placebo injection that samples were taken. TCRdb's table, derived via immunoSEQ multiplex PCR, lists solely in-frame clones and lacks some. The repertoire consists of approximately 460,000 clones, with around 89% occurring once and the leading ten covering more than 1.5%. V lost 5 bases and J 0 bases, leaving 10 bases between the germline ends. The CDR3 totals 14 residues. Per the germline V gene, CDR1 is LGHDT and CDR2 is YNNKEL (reference sequence). This sample is part of a study of Ad26.COV2.S vaccination and SARS-CoV-2 variants. Study-level findings and limits: Similar non-spike TCR breadth was observed in recipients of vaccine and of placebo. It is possible that the TCR breadth and depth analyses underestimated the total T cell responses. It was reported that spike-specific CD8+ and CD4+ T cell responses were substantially broad after vaccination.

The clonotype originates from a person between 18 and 65 years old who received the Ad26.COV2.S COVID-19 vaccine or a placebo. V usage is TRBV3-1 (or the pseudogene TRBV3-2) and J usage is TRBJ1-1; D gene unclear. The sample was peripheral blood, taken in a trial of Ad26.COV2.S vaccine versus placebo. CDR3 amino acids: CASSNAGMNTEAFF. CDR3 sequence (DNA): TGTGCCAGCAGCAATGCGGGTATGAACACTGAAGCTTTCTTT.